The rows below give T cell receptor beta chains drawn from one sample of a study of cytomegalovirus exposure and HLA in healthy donors. Some clones are missing from TCRdb's copy, which holds only in-frame ones; the method was immunoSEQ multiplex PCR. The sample records 250,000 to 400,000 clones, roughly 88% being singletons. Sequenced material: PBMCs. These receptors all stem from a man aged 25-40 years in good health and CMV-seronegative. Each CDR3 is given with its conserved first and last residue. A D gene is named only where the DNA matches it firmly. Some rows mark clone size as missing; the rest say once, few, many or name a class of expanded clone.

CDR3 DNA	CDR3 protein	D gene	J gene	V gene	clone size
TGCGCCAGCAGCCAGGGACTAGCGGGGCCACTCGGCACAGATACGCAGTATTTT	CASSQGLAGPLGTDTQYF	TRBD2	TRBJ2-3	TRBV4-1	.
TGCGCCAGCAGTGAGGGGGAGAAAACCTACGAGCAGTACTTC	CASSEGEKTYEQYF	.	TRBJ2-7	TRBV10-1	.
TGTGCCAGCAGCTCCTACCACGGGACACCCAACACTGAAGCTTTCTTT	CASSSYHGTPNTEAFF	.	TRBJ1-1	TRBV7-2	.
TGTGCCAGCAGCTCCCCGGAGGGGGCAGGAGGTACAGATACGCAGTATTTT	CASSSPEGAGGTDTQYF	.	TRBJ2-3	TRBV7-9	.
TGTGCCAGCAGCCCGTCACTCTATGGCTACACCTTC	CASSPSLYGYTF	.	TRBJ1-2	TRBV9	few
TGTGCCAGCAGCTTAGTTAGGGTCGGGGCCTACGAGCAGTACTTC	CASSLVRVGAYEQYF	.	TRBJ2-7	TRBV7-2	.
TGTGCCAGCAGTGGGGGGACTAGCCTAAACAATGAGCAGTTCTTC	CASSGGTSLNNEQFF	TRBD2	TRBJ2-1	TRBV6-4	.
TGTGCCAGCATCAATTCTGACAACTCCTACGAGCAGTACTTC	CASINSDNSYEQYF	.	TRBJ2-7	TRBV7-9	.
TGTGCCAGCAGCCATTCAGGTGAAGCTTTCTTT	CASSHSGEAFF	.	TRBJ1-1	TRBV6-1	.
TGTGCCAGTAGTGTCCAGGGTTTCTATAATTCACCCCTCCACTTT	CASSVQGFYNSPLHF	.	TRBJ1-6	TRBV19	.
TGTGCCAGCAGATCTCCTACAGTCAACTCCTACGAGCAGTACTTC	CASRSPTVNSYEQYF	.	TRBJ2-7	TRBV11-2	.
TGCGCCAGCAGCTTGGTTTACCTACAAGAGACCCAGTACTTC	CASSLVYLQETQYF	.	TRBJ2-5	TRBV5-1	.
TGTGCCAGCAGTGTCTACCCCGGACAGGGTTGGAATGGCTACACCTTC	CASSVYPGQGWNGYTF	TRBD1	TRBJ1-2	TRBV6-1	.
TGTGCCAGCAGCGGTCAGGGGGTGAGCAATCAGCCCCAGCATTTT	CASSGQGVSNQPQHF	.	TRBJ1-5	TRBV21-1	.
TGTGCCAGCAGCCCTACGTTCCGGGGATCGAGTGGCTACACCTTC	CASSPTFRGSSGYTF	.	TRBJ1-2	TRBV7-9	.
TGCGCCAGCAGCCAAGAGGCGACAGGCCCCTACGAGCAGTACTTC	CASSQEATGPYEQYF	.	TRBJ2-7	TRBV4-3	.
TGCGCCAGCAGCTTGGGGACAGGGGCTCTGAACACTGAAGCTTTCTTT	CASSLGTGALNTEAFF	TRBD1	TRBJ1-1	TRBV5-1	.
TGTGCCAGCAGCTCTGGGCCGGGACAGGGATTCTCTGGGGCCAACGTCCTGACTTTC	CASSSGPGQGFSGANVLTF	TRBD1	TRBJ2-6	TRBV5-6	.
TGTGCCAGCAGTTTCAATTCGGGGAGCGGGGGGGCCAACGAGCAGTACTTC	CASSFNSGSGGANEQYF	TRBD2	TRBJ2-7	TRBV27	.
TGCGCCAGCAGCTTGGTTGACAGCAACTATGGCTACACCTTC	CASSLVDSNYGYTF	.	TRBJ1-2	TRBV5-1	.
TGTGCCAGCAGCCCCCGACAGTGGAATCAGCCCCAGCATTTT	CASSPRQWNQPQHF	.	TRBJ1-5	TRBV7-9	.
TGTGCCAGCAGCTCAGGGGCTGGAAACACCATATATTTT	CASSSGAGNTIYF	.	TRBJ1-3	TRBV5-6	.
TGTGCCAGTAGTAGACAGAGCTCTGGGGCCAACGTCCTGACTTTC	CASSRQSSGANVLTF	.	TRBJ2-6	TRBV19	.
TGTGCCAGCAGCGAGAGTACAGGGTCCGGGGAGCTGTTTTTT	CASSESTGSGELFF	.	TRBJ2-2	TRBV13	.
TGCGCCAGCAGCTTATCGGGAATCTCTGGAAACACCATATATTTT	CASSLSGISGNTIYF	.	TRBJ1-3	TRBV5-1	.
TGTGCCAGCAGCCCCGGCGGGGTGGGTAATTCACCCCTCCACTTT	CASSPGGVGNSPLHF	.	TRBJ1-6	TRBV11-2	.
TGTGCCAGCAATAAGCGGGGGGGCTGGGAGACCCAGTACTTC	CASNKRGGWETQYF	TRBD2	TRBJ2-5	TRBV25-1	.
TGCGCCAGCAGAAGGACAGGGGCAGTACAGGAATCACCCCTCCACTTT	CASRRTGAVQESPLHF	TRBD1	TRBJ1-6	TRBV5-1	.
TGTGCCAGCCGACAAGGAAGAGATCAGCCCCAGCATTTT	CASRQGRDQPQHF	.	TRBJ1-5	TRBV6-1	.
TGTGCCAGCAGGTTTACAGGGGGTACGTTGGCTTTCTTT	CASRFTGGTLAFF	TRBD1	TRBJ1-1	TRBV7-2	few
TGTGCCAGCAGCTTAGTCGGGGAGACCCAGTACTTC	CASSLVGETQYF	.	TRBJ2-5	TRBV7-9	.
TGTGCCAGCAGCTCCAGGGCTACACTATTCGCCGGGGAGCTGTTTTTT	CASSSRATLFAGELFF	.	TRBJ2-2	TRBV25-1	.
TGCGCCAGCAGCCAAGAGCGGGGGGAGCTAGGTAGTACGCAGTATTTT	CASSQERGELGSTQYF	TRBD2	TRBJ2-3	TRBV4-3	.
TGTGCCAGCTCACCACCCTATCTCTCCTACAATGAGCAGTTCTTC	CASSPPYLSYNEQFF	.	TRBJ2-1	TRBV18	.
TGTGCCAACAGCTCGGGACAGGGCCTTGACGAGCAGTACTTC	CANSSGQGLDEQYF	TRBD1	TRBJ2-7	TRBV11-3	.
TGTGCCAGCAGCTTAGTGCGGGGGGCGATAGATACGCAGTATTTT	CASSLVRGAIDTQYF	TRBD2	TRBJ2-3	TRBV7-9	.
TGTGCCAGTAGTAATATCCGACAGGGACCCAATCAGCCCCAGCATTTT	CASSNIRQGPNQPQHF	TRBD1	TRBJ1-5	TRBV19	.
TGTGCCATCAGTGAGTTCGGGGGGAACACTGAAGCTTTCTTT	CAISEFGGNTEAFF	.	TRBJ1-1	TRBV10-3	.
TGTGCCAGCAGCGTAGAGGGGACTAGCGGGGTAGAGACCCAGTACTTC	CASSVEGTSGVETQYF	TRBD2	TRBJ2-5	TRBV9	.
TGTGCCAGCAGTTACTCGGGGGGACTAGCGGGGGCCGAGCAGTACTTC	CASSYSGGLAGAEQYF	TRBD2	TRBJ2-7	TRBV6-5	.
TGTGCCAGTCTTGTAACATGGGGCTCCGGTTCACCCCTCCACTTT	CASLVTWGSGSPLHF	.	TRBJ1-6	TRBV19	few